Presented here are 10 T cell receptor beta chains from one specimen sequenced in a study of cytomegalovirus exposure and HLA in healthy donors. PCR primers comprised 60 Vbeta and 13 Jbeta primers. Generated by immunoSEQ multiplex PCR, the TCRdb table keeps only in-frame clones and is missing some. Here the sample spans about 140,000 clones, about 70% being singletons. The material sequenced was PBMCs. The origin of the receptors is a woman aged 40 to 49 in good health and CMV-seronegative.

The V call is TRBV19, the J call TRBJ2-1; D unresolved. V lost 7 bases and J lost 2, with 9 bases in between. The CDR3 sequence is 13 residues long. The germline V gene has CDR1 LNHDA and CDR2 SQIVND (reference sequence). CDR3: CASTPGPYNEQFF. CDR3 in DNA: TGTGCCAGTACACCAGGCCCCTACAATGAGCAGTTCTTC. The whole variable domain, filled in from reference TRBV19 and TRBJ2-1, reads DGGITQSPKYLFRKEGQNVTLSCEQNLNHDAMYWYRQDPGQGLRLIYYSQIVNDFQKGDIAEGYSVSREKKESFPLTVTSAQKNPTAFYLCASTPGPYNEQFFGPGTRLTVL.

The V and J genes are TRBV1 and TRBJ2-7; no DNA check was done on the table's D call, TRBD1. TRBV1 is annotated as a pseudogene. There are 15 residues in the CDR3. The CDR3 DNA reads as TGCACCAGCAGCCAAGTTCACAGGGGGACGTACGAGCAGTACTTC. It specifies CTSSQVHRGTYEQYF.

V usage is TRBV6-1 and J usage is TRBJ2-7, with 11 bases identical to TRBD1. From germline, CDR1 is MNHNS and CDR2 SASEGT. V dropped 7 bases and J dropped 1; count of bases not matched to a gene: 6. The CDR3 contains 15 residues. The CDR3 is CASNKGQGASYEQYF. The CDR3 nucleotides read TGTGCCAGCAACAAAGGACAGGGGGCATCCTACGAGCAGTACTTC.

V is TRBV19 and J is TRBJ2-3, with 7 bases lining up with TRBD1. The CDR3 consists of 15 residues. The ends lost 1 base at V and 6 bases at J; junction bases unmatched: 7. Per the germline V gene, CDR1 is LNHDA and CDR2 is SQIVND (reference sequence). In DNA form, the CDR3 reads TGTGCCAGTAGTATAGGGTCAAGGGGGCGGGATACGCAGTATTTT. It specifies CASSIGSRGRDTQYF.

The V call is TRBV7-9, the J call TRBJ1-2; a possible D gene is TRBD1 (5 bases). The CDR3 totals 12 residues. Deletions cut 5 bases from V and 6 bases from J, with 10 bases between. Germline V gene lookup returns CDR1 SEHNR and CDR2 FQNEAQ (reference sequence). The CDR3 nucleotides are TGTGCCAGCAGCCTTTCGACAGATGGCTACACCTTC. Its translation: CASSLSTDGYTF. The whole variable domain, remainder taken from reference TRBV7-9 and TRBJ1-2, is DTGVSQNPRHKITKRGQNVTFRCDPISEHNRLYWYRQTLGQGPEFLTYFQNEAQLEKSRLLSDRFSAERPKGSFSTLEIQRTEQGDSAMYLCASSLSTDGYTFGSGTRLTVV.

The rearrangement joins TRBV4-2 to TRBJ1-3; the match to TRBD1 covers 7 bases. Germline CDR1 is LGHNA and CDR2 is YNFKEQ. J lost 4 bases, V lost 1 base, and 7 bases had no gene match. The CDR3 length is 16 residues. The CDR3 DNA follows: TGTGCCAGCAGCCAAGGACAGGGACTGAACGGAAACACCATATATTTT. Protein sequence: CASSQGQGLNGNTIYF.

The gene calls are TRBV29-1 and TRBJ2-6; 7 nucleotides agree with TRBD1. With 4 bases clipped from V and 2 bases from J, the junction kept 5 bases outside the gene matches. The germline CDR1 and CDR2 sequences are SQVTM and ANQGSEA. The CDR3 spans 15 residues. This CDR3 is CSVGDQGAGANVLTF. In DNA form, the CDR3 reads TGCAGCGTTGGGGATCAGGGGGCTGGGGCCAACGTCCTGACTTTC.

The CDR3 DNA follows: TGTGCCAGCAGACCAACCGGGACTAGCGGGGTGCGGACCCAGTACTTC. Protein sequence: CASRPTGTSGVRTQYF. The chain uses TRBV27 and TRBJ2-5; 13 bases map to TRBD2. From germline, CDR1 is MNHEY and CDR2 SMNVEV (reference sequence). The CDR3 has 16 residues. The V segment lost 6 bases and the J segment 7 bases; nucleotides outside the gene matches: 11.

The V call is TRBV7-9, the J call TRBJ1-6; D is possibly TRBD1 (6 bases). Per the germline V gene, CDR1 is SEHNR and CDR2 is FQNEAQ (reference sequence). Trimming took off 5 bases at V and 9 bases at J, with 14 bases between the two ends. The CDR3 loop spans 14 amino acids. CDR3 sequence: CASSPRQAGSPLHF. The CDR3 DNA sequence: TGTGCCAGCAGCCCCCGACAGGCTGGTTCACCCCTCCACTTT.

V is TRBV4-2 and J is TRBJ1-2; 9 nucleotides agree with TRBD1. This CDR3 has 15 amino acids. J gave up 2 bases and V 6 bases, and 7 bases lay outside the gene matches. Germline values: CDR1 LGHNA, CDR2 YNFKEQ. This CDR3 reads CASSPTGGDNYGYTF. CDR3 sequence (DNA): TGTGCCAGCAGTCCTACAGGGGGCGACAACTATGGCTACACCTTC.